Presented here are 23 T cell receptor beta chains from one specimen sequenced in a study of blood T cell repertoires in COVID-19 (dated by TCRdb to the early 2020s). Receptors were amplified or captured by the immunoSEQ multiplex PCR assay. TCRdb obtained this table from immuneACCESS and retained in-frame rearrangements with V and J assigned. These tables miss some clones; where compared with another copy, unresolved V genes account for less than half of the shortfall, and the remainder is unexplained. The sample contains under 200,000 clones, approximately 79% of them found a single time. The ten largest clones represent roughly 5.2% of the sample. The sequenced sample consisted of PBMCs or T cells enriched from blood (not recorded which). The source of these receptors is a woman in her sixties or seventies with acute COVID-19.

The chain links TRBV5-4 to TRBJ1-1, with TRBD1 matching 7 bases. V shed 3 bases and J 3 bases; nucleotides not matched to a gene: 5. Per the germline V gene, CDR1 is SGHNT and CDR2 is YYREEE (reference sequence). The CDR3 is 14 residues long. CDR3: CASSSTGADTEAFF. CDR3 sequence (DNA): TGTGCCAGCAGCTCCACAGGGGCTGACACTGAAGCTTTCTTT.

In this sample, this clone turned up a few times. The chain links TRBV27 to TRBJ1-5; 8 nucleotides match TRBD1. Germline V CDR1 and CDR2: MNHEY, SMNVEV (reference sequence). V was clipped by 7 bases and J by 5 bases; unmatched bases: 10. The CDR3 consists of 15 residues. The DNA for the CDR3 is TGTGCCAGCAAAATAGGACAGGGTACCTATCAGCCCCAGCATTTT. Amino acids: CASKIGQGTYQPQHF.

This chain links TRBV4-3 with TRBJ2-7; D not resolved. From germline, CDR1 is LGHNA and CDR2 YSLEER. The CDR3 extends over 14 amino acids. The V end lost 1 base, the J end lost 0 bases, and 7 bases lay between the germline ends. The CDR3 loop is CASSQASSSYEQYF. CDR3 in DNA: TGCGCCAGCAGCCAAGCCTCGAGCTCCTACGAGCAGTACTTC.

This chain uses TRBV27 with TRBJ2-7, with a possible D match to TRBD1 (6 bases). The CDR3 extends over 13 amino acids. Trimming shortened V by 6 bases and J by 2 bases, and 11 bases separated the two germline ends. CDR1 and CDR2 (germline): MNHEY, SMNVEV (reference sequence). The CDR3 DNA follows: TGTGCCAGCAGCAATACAGGGCCCTACGAGCAGTACTTC. Translation: CASSNTGPYEQYF.

The rearrangement links TRBV28 to TRBJ1-4; no clear D. V lost 4 bases to trimming and J lost 3 bases, with 12 bases between them. The CDR3 spans 15 residues. Germline loops: CDR1 MDHEN, CDR2 SYDVKM. CDR3 sequence reads: CASSSLNGPNEKLFF. Written as DNA, the CDR3 is TGTGCCAGCAGTTCTCTAAATGGTCCTAATGAAAAACTGTTTTTT.

J is TRBJ2-2 and V is TRBV6-5, with 8 positions matching TRBD2. Trimming removed 5 bases from V and 5 bases from J; junction bases left unmatched: 4. The germline CDR1 and CDR2 sequences are MNHEY and SVGAGI. The CDR3 runs to 14 residues. CDR3 in amino acids: CASSPVAGTGELFF. In DNA, the CDR3 is TGTGCCAGCAGTCCGGTAGCGGGAACCGGGGAGCTGTTTTTT.

The chain combines TRBV4-2 with TRBJ1-3; D may be TRBD1 (6 bases). Germline V gene sequence: CDR1 LGHNA, CDR2 YNFKEQ. V was cut by 3 bases and J by 6 bases, with 12 bases left in between. The CDR3 totals 14 residues. The CDR3 spells CASSHPGDENTIYF. The DNA of the CDR3 is TGTGCCAGCAGCCATCCAGGGGACGAAAACACCATATATTTT.

The chain is built from TRBV18 and TRBJ2-2; D is possibly TRBD1 (6 bases). V shed 3 bases and J shed 0 bases, with 17 bases lying between them. In germline, CDR1 is KGHSH, CDR2 LQKENI. The CDR3 is 18 residues long. This CDR3 is CASSPRSQGPTNTGELFF. DNA of the CDR3: TGTGCCAGCTCACCCCGTTCGCAGGGGCCCACGAACACCGGGGAGCTGTTTTTT.

This chain connects TRBV10-2 to TRBJ2-7, with D tentatively TRBD2 (6 bases). Trimming shortened V by 3 bases and J by 6 bases, and 12 bases separated the two germline ends. CDR1 and CDR2 (germline): WSHSY, SAAADI. The CDR3 extends over 13 amino acids. This chain's CDR3 is CASSEFGGAEQYF. The CDR3 region has the DNA TGCGCCAGCAGTGAATTTGGCGGGGCCGAGCAGTACTTC.

The CDR3 reads CATSGTRGGEQFF. The CDR3, as DNA: TGTGCCACCTCTGGGACTAGAGGCGGTGAGCAGTTCTTC. V usage is TRBV24-1 and J usage is TRBJ2-1; 8 nucleotides match TRBD2. Germline assignment: CDR1 KGHDR and CDR2 SFDVKD. Losses at the gene ends were 9 bases for V and 9 bases for J; bases not matched to a gene: 9. This CDR3 region has 13 residues.

This clone was counted only a few times. The chain combines TRBV6-4 with TRBJ1-2; 11 bases agree with TRBD1. Looked up from germline, CDR1 is MRHNA and CDR2 is SNTAGT. With V trimmed by 4 bases and J by 8 bases, 6 bases remained unmatched. This CDR3 contains 14 residues. The CDR3 here is CASSGGTGGGGYTF. The CDR3, as DNA: TGTGCCAGCAGTGGCGGGACAGGGGGAGGAGGCTACACCTTC.

The chain employs TRBV6-2 or TRBV6-3 and TRBJ2-2; 15 bases agree with TRBD2. Germline V CDR1 and CDR2: MNHEY, SVGEGT. The CDR3 is made up of 19 amino acids. The V segment lost 2 bases and the J segment 1 base; nucleotides outside the gene matches: 5. In DNA form, the CDR3 reads TGTGCCAGCAGTTACGAGGGACTAGCGGGAGGCCAGAACACCGGGGAGCTGTTTTTT. Amino acids: CASSYEGLAGGQNTGELFF.

The chain has TRBV5-8 and TRBJ2-5, with a possible D match to TRBD2 (6 bases). Per germline, CDR1 SGHTS and CDR2 YDEGEE. V was shortened by 2 bases and J by 2 bases, with 16 bases between the two germline ends. The CDR3 consists of 16 residues. CDR3: CASSLGGDLVQETQYF. The CDR3 DNA reads TGTGCCAGCAGCTTAGGAGGGGACTTGGTACAAGAGACCCAGTACTTC.

This clone was seen once. J is TRBJ1-1 and V is TRBV5-1; tentatively, D is TRBD1 (5 bases). The V end lost 3 bases, the J end lost 3 bases, and 9 bases lay between the germline ends. The length of the CDR3 is 13 residues. CDR1 and CDR2 from the germline V gene are SGHRS and YFSETQ. The CDR3 bases are TGCGCCAGCAGCTCTCAAGGGGACACTGAAGCTTTCTTT. Translation gives CASSSQGDTEAFF. Based on the CDR3 plus reference TRBV5-1 and TRBJ1-1, the full variable domain is KAGVTQTPRYLIKTRGQQVTLSCSPISGHRSVSWYQQTPGQGLQFLFEYFSETQRNKGNFPGRFSGRQFSNSRSEMNVSTLELGDSALYLCASSSQGDTEAFFGQGTRLTVV.

The chain carries TRBV19 and TRBJ2-5, with D perhaps TRBD1 (5 bases). Germline-derived CDR1 and CDR2 are LNHDA and SQIVND (reference sequence). The CDR3 has 13 amino acids. Trimming cost V 5 bases and J 1 base, with 8 bases left between them. The CDR3 loop is CASSDQGQETQYF. The DNA of the CDR3 is TGTGCCAGTAGTGATCAGGGCCAAGAGACCCAGTACTTC.

This chain uses TRBV10-3 with TRBJ1-1; possibly TRBD1 for D (5 bases). The V gene lost 4 bases and the J gene lost 3 bases, with 15 bases spanning the gap. The CDR3 is made up of 15 amino acids. Germline lookup yields CDR1 ENHRY and CDR2 SYGVKD. CDR3 sequence reads: CAISGGQGFYTEAFF. In DNA, the CDR3 is TGTGCCATCAGTGGGGGTCAGGGATTCTACACTGAAGCTTTCTTT.

This chain joins TRBV3-1 (or the pseudogene TRBV3-2) and TRBJ2-1, with TRBD2 matching over 10 bases. The CDR3 consists of 17 residues. Trimming at V came to 0 bases and at J to 9 bases, leaving 11 bases not matched to a gene. Per the germline V gene, CDR1 is LGHDT and CDR2 is YNNKEL (reference sequence). The CDR3 reads CASSQDTSGIGYGEQFF. The CDR3 DNA follows: TGTGCCAGCAGCCAAGATACTAGCGGGATCGGGTATGGTGAGCAGTTCTTC.

This chain connects TRBV9 to TRBJ1-5, with 9 nucleotides matching TRBD1. Germline V lookup: CDR1 SGDLS, CDR2 YYNGEE. The CDR3 covers 14 residues. V lost 3 bases and J lost 7; bases outside the gene matches: 5. The CDR3 DNA sequence: TGTGCCAGCAGCGCCAGACAGGGGGAACAGCCCCAGCATTTT. Protein product: CASSARQGEQPQHF.

This chain connects TRBV7-2 to TRBJ2-2; possible D gene TRBD2, 6 bases. Trimming removed 1 base at V and 4 bases at J, with 10 bases between. CDR1 and CDR2 (germline): SGHTA, FQGNSA. The CDR3 is 15 amino acids. In DNA, the CDR3 is TGTGCCAGCAGCTTAGACGGGAGACGCACCGGGGAGCTGTTTTTT. It is translated as CASSLDGRRTGELFF. Full variable domain (rest looked up from reference TRBV7-2 and TRBJ2-2): GAGVSQSPSNKVTEKGKDVELRCDPISGHTALYWYRQSLGQGLEFLIYFQGNSAPDKSGLPSDRFSAERTGGSVSTLTIQRTQQEDSAVYLCASSLDGRRTGELFFGEGSRLTVL.

The V call is TRBV11-3, the J call TRBJ2-3; no definite D call. V dropped 6 bases and J dropped 2 bases, with 6 bases sitting between them. The CDR3 runs 12 residues. CDR1 SGHNT and CDR2 YENEEA come from the germline V gene. Here the CDR3 DNA reads TGTGCCAGCAGTGTAGTCACAGATACGCAGTATTTT. It codes for CASSVVTDTQYF.

This clone appeared a few times. The rearrangement links TRBV21-1 to TRBJ1-5. TRBV21-1 corresponds to a pseudogene. The CDR3 sequence is 16 residues long. The CDR3 DNA is TGTGCCAGCAAAAAAGGGTGGCGGGCAGACCAAAAGCCCCAGCATTTT. It translates to CASKKGWRADQKPQHF.

The rearrangement joins TRBV10-3 to TRBJ1-3; no reliable D call. The CDR3 is 14 amino acids. Germline assignment: CDR1 ENHRY and CDR2 SYGVKD. The germline V and J ends were trimmed by 5 bases and 0 bases, with 8 bases remaining between them. CDR3 DNA sequence: TGTGCCATCAGTATCGTGAGCTCTGGAAACACCATATATTTT. Protein: CAISIVSSGNTIYF.

V is TRBV5-7 and J is TRBJ2-3; 11 nucleotides align to TRBD2. Being an ORF, TRBV5-7 has a function that is uncertain. CDR3 size: 17 residues. V gave up 5 bases and J gave up 0 bases; unmatched junction bases: 8. DNA of the CDR3: TGTGCCAGCAGGCCGCTAGCGGGAGGTTCGAGCACAGATACGCAGTATTTT. It yields the protein CASRPLAGGSSTDTQYF.